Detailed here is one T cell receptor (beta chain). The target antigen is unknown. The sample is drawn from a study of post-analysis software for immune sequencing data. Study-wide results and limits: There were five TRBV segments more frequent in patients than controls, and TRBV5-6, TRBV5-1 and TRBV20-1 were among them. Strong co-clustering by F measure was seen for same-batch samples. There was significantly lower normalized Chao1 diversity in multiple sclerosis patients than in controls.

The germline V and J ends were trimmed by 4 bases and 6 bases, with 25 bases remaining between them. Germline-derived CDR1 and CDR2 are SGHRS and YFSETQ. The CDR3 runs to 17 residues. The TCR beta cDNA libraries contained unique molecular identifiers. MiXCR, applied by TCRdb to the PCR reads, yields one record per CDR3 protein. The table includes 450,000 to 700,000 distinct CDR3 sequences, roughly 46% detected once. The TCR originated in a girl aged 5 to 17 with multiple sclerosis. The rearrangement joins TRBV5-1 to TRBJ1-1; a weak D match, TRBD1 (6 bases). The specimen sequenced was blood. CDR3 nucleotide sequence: TGCGCCAGCAGCCGTTCCGGGGGGCTTGCGTTAGGCGCTGAAGCTTTCTTT. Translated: CASSRSGGLALGAEAFF.